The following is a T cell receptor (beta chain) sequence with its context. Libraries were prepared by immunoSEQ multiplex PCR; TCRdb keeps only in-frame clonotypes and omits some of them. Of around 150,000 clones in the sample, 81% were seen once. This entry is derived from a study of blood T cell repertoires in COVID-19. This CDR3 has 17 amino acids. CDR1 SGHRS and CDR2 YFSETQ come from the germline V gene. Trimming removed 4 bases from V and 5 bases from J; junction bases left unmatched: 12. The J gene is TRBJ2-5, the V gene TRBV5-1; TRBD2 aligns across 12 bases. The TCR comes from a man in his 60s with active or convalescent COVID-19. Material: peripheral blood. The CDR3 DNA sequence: TGCGCCAGCAGCAAACTAGCGGGGGGACCCCCGGGGGAGACCCAGTACTTC. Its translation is CASSKLAGGPPGETQYF.